This T cell receptor (beta chain) was captured by sequencing in a study of technical replicates of blood from a handful of donors. Looked up from germline, CDR1 is MGHRA and CDR2 is YSYEKL. CDR3 length equals 17 residues. Trimming left V 4 bases short and J 3 bases short, with 19 bases between. Assay used: immunoSEQ multiplex PCR; TCRdb lists only in-frame clones, some missing. Of 85,000 or so clones detected, approximately 95% appear once; the ten largest clones hold 0.2% to 0.3%. The clonotype was recovered from a human donor in good health. The gene calls are TRBV4-1 and TRBJ1-5; D not certain. The sequenced sample was T cells isolated from PBMCs. The CDR3 region is CASSRAVLDVDNQPQHF. The DNA for the CDR3 is TGCGCCAGCAGCCGCGCGGTACTGGATGTTGACAATCAGCCCCAGCATTTT.